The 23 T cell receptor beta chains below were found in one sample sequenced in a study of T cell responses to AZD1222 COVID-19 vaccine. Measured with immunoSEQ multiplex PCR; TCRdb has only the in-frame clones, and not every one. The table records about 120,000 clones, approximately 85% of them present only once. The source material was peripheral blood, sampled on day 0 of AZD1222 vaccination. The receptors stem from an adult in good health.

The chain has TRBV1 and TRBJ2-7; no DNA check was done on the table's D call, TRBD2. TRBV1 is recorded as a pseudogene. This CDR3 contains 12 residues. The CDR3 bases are TGCACCAGCAGCCAAGGGAGCTTAAAGCAGTACTTC. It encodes CTSSQGSLKQYF.

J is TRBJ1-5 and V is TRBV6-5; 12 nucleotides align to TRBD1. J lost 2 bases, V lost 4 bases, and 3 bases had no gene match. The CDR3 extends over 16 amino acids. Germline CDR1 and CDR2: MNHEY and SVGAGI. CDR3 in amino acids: CASSSGDRGRNQPQHF. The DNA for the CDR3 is TGTGCCAGCAGTTCCGGGGACAGGGGGCGCAATCAGCCCCAGCATTTT.

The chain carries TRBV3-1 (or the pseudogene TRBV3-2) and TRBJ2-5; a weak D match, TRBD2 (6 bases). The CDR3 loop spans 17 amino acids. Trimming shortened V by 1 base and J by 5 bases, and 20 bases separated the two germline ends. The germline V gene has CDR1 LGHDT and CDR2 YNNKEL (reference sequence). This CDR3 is CASSQVYHGAGGETQYF. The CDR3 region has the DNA TGTGCCAGCAGCCAAGTTTACCATGGGGCAGGAGGGGAGACCCAGTACTTC.

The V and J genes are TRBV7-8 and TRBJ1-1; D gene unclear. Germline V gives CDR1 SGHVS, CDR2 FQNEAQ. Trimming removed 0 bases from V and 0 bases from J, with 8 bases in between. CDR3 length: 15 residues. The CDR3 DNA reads TGTGCCAGCAGCTTAGCCCCAGTTATGAACACTGAAGCTTTCTTT. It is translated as CASSLAPVMNTEAFF.

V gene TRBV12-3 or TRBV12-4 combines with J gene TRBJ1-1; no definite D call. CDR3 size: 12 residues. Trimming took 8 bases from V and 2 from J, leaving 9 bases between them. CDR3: CASSMFNTEAFF. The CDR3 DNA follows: TGTGCCAGCTCTATGTTTAACACTGAAGCTTTCTTT.

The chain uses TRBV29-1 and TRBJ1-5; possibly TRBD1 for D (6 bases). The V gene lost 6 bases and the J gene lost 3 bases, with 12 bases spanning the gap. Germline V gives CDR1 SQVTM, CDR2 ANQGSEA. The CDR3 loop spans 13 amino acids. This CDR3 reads CSVQQGDNQPQHF. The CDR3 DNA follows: TGCAGCGTACAACAGGGAGACAATCAGCCCCAGCATTTT.

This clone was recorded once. CDR3 region: CASSLNLAGGNNEQFF. The CDR3 coding sequence is TGTGCCAGCAGCTTAAATTTAGCGGGGGGGAACAATGAGCAGTTCTTC. The V and J genes are TRBV7-3 and TRBJ2-1; 11 nucleotides align to TRBD2. Germline assignment: CDR1 SGHTA and CDR2 FQGTGA. Trimming took 1 base from V and 5 from J; bases not matched to a gene: 4. The CDR3 length is 16 residues.

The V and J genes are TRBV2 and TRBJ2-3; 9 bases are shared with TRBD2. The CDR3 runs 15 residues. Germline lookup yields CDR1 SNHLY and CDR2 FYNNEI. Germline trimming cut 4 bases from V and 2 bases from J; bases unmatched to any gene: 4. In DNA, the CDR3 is TGTGCCAGCAGTGCTGCTAGCGGGGACACAGATACGCAGTATTTT. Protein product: CASSAASGDTDTQYF.

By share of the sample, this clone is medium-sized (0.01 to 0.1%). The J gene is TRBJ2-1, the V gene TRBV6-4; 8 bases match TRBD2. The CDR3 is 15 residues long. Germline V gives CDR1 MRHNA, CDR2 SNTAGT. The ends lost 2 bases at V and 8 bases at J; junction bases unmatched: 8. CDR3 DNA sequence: TGTGCCAGCAGTGACGATGCGGGGGGAGTAGATGAGCAGTTCTTC. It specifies CASSDDAGGVDEQFF.

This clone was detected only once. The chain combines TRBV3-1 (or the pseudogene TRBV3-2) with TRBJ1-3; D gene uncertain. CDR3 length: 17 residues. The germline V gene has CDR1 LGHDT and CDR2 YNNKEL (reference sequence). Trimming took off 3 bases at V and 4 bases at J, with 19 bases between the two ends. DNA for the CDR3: TGTGCCAGCAGCCACTCCACGTTGCGATGGTCAGGAAACACCATATATTTT. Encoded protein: CASSHSTLRWSGNTIYF.

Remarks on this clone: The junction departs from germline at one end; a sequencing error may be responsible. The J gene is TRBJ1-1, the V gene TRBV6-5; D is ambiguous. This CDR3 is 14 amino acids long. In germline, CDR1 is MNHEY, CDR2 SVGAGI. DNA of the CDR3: TGTGCCAGCATTTACGGCTCTAGTAACACTGAAGCTTTCTTT. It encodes CASIYGSSNTEAFF.

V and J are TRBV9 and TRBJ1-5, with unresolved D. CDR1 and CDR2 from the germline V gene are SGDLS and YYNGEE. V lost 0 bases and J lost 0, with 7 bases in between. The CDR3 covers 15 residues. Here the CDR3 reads CASSVGLDSNQPQHF. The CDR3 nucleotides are TGTGCCAGCAGCGTAGGACTGGATAGCAATCAGCCCCAGCATTTT.

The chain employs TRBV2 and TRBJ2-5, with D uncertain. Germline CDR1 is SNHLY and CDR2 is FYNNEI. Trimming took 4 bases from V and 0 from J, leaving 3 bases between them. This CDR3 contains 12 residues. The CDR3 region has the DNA TGTGCCAGCAGTGCGGACCAAGAGACCCAGTACTTC. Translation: CASSADQETQYF.

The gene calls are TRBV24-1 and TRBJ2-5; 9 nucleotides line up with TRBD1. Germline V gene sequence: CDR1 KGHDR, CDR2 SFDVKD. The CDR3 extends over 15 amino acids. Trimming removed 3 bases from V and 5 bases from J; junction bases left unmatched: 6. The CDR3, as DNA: TGTGCCACCAGTGATGGGGGGACAGGGAAGGAGACCCAGTACTTC. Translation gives CATSDGGTGKETQYF.

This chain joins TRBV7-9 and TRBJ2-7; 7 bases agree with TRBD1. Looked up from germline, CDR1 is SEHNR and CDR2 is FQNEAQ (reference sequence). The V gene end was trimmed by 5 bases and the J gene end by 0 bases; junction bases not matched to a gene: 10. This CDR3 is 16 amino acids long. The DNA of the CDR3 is TGTGCCAGCAGCACGTACGGGACAGATAGCTCCTACGAGCAGTACTTC. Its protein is CASSTYGTDSSYEQYF.

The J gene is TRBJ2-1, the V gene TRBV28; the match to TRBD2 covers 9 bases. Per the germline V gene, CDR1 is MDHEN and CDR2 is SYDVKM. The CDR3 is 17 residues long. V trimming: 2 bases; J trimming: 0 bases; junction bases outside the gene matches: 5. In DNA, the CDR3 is TGTGCCAGCAGTTTACTCGGGGGACTAGCCTCCTACAATGAGCAGTTCTTC. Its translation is CASSLLGGLASYNEQFF. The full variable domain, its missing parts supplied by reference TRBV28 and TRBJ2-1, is DVKVTQSSRYLVKRTGEKVFLECVQDMDHENMFWYRQDPGLGLRLIYFSYDVKMKEKGDIPEGYSVSREKKERFSLILESASTNQTSMYLCASSLLGGLASYNEQFFGPGTRLTVL.

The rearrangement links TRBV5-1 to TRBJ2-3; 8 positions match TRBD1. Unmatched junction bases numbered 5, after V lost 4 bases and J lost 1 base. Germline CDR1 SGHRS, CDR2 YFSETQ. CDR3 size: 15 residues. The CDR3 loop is CASSTGQGRTDTQYF. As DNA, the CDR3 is TGCGCCAGCAGCACTGGACAGGGACGCACAGATACGCAGTATTTT.

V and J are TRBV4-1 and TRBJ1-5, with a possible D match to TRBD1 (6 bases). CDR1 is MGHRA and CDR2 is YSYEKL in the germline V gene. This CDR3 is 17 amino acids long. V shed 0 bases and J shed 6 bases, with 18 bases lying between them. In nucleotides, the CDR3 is TGCGCCAGCAGCCAAGATCCCCTGGCAGGGGTCGGTCAGCCCCAGCATTTT. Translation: CASSQDPLAGVGQPQHF.

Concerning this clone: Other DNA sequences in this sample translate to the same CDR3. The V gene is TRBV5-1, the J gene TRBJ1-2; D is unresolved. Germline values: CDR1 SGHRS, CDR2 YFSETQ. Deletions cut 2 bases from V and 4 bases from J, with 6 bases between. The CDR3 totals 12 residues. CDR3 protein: CASSLDTYGYTF. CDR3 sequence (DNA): TGCGCCAGCAGCTTAGACACCTATGGCTACACCTTC. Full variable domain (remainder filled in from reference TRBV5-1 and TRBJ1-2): KAGVTQTPRYLIKTRGQQVTLSCSPISGHRSVSWYQQTPGQGLQFLFEYFSETQRNKGNFPGRFSGRQFSNSRSEMNVSTLELGDSALYLCASSLDTYGYTFGSGTRLTVV.

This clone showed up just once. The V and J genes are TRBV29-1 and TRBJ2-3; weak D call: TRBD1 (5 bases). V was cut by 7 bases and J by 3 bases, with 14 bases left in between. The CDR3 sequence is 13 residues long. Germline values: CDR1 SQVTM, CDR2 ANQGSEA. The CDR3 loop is CSAGQGGTDTQYF. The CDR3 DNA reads TGCAGCGCGGGCCAGGGTGGGACAGATACGCAGTATTTT.

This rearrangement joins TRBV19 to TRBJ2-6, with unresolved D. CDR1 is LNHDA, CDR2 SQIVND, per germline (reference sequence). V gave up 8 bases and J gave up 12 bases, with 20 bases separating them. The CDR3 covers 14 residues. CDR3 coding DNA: TGTGCCAGTTCCGAACGAAACCAACGACCCGTCCTGACTTTC. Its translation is CASSERNQRPVLTF.

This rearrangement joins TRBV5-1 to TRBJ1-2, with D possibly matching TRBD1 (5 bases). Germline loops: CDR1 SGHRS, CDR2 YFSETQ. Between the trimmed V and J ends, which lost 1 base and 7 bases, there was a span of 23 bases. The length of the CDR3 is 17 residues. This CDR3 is CASSLLGGSTTIGGYTF. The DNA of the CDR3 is TGCGCCAGCAGCTTGTTGGGGGGAAGTACCACTATCGGTGGCTACACCTTC.

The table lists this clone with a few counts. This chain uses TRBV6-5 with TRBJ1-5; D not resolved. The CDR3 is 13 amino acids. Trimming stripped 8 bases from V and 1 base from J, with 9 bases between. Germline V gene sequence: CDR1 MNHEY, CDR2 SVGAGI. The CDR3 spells CASQHDSNQPQHF. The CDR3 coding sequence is TGTGCCAGCCAGCATGACAGCAATCAGCCCCAGCATTTT.